This T cell receptor (beta chain) emerged from a study of T cell responses to AZD1222 COVID-19 vaccine. Germline V gene lookup returns CDR1 SGHVS and CDR2 FQNEAQ. V was pared by 2 bases and J by 5 bases, with 9 bases between. The CDR3 totals 13 residues. This clone was detected only once. Clones were read by immunoSEQ multiplex PCR, and TCRdb kept only the in-frame ones, dropping some. The data hold 20,000 or so clones, with more than 80% observed a single time. The clonotype originates from an adult who received the AZD1222 COVID-19 vaccine. This chain joins TRBV7-8 and TRBJ1-1; D might be TRBD1 (5 bases). This specimen was peripheral blood, taken 28 days after the second AZD1222 dose. CDR3 loop: CASSLSRGTEAFF. CDR3 in DNA: TGTGCCAGCAGCTTAAGTAGGGGAACTGAAGCTTTCTTT.